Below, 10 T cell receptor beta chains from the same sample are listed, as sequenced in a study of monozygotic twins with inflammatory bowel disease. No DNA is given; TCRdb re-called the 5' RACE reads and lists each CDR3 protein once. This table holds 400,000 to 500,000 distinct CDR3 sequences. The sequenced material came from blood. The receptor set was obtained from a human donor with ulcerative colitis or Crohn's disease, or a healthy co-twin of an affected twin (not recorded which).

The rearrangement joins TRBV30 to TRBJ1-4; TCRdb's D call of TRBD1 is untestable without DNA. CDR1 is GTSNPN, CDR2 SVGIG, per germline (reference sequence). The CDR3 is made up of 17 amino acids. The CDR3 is CAGYRDRVLAGNEKLFF.

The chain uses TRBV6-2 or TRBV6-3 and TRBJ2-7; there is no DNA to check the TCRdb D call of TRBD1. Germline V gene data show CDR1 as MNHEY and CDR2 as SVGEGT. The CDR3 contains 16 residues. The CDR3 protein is CASSYDWDRLIYEQYF.

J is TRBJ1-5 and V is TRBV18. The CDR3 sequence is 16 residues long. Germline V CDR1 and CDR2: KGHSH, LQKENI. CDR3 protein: CASSPQRPSGNQPQHF.

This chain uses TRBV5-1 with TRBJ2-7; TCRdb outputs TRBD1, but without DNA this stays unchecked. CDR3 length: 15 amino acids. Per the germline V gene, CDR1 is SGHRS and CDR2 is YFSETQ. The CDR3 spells CASSYEWGPNYEQYF. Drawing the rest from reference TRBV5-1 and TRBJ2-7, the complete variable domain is KAGVTQTPRYLIKTRGQQVTLSCSPISGHRSVSWYQQTPGQGLQFLFEYFSETQRNKGNFPGRFSGRQFSNSRSEMNVSTLELGDSALYLCASSYEWGPNYEQYFGPGTRLTVT.

CDR3 residues: CASSYLRGVSNQPQHF. The V call is TRBV12-3 or TRBV12-4, the J call TRBJ1-5; as DNA is missing, the TRBD1 call by TCRdb cannot be tested. This CDR3 spans 16 amino acids.

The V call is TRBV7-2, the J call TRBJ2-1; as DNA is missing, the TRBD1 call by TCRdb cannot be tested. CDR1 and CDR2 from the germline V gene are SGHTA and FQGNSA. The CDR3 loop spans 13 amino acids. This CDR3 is CASIQGAGNEQFF.

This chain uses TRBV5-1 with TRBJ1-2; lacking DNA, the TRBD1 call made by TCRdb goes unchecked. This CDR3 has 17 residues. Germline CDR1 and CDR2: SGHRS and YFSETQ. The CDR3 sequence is CASSTGGTGGANYGYTF. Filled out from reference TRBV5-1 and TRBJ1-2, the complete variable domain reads KAGVTQTPRYLIKTRGQQVTLSCSPISGHRSVSWYQQTPGQGLQFLFEYFSETQRNKGNFPGRFSGRQFSNSRSEMNVSTLELGDSALYLCASSTGGTGGANYGYTFGSGTRLTVV.

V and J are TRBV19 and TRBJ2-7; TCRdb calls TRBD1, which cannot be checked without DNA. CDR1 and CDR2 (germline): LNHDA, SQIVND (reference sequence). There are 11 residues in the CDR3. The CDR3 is CATRMSAEQYF.

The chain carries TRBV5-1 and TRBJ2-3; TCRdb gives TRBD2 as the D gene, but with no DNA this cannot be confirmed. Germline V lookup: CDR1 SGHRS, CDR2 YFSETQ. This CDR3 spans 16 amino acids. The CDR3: CASSFGTSGGRDTQYF. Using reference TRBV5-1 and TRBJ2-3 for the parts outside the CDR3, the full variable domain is KAGVTQTPRYLIKTRGQQVTLSCSPISGHRSVSWYQQTPGQGLQFLFEYFSETQRNKGNFPGRFSGRQFSNSRSEMNVSTLELGDSALYLCASSFGTSGGRDTQYFGPGTRLTVL.

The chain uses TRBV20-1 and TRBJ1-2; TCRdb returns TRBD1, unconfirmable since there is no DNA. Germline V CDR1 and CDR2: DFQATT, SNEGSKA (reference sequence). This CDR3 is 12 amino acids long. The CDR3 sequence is CSASTGRNGYTF.